The T cell receptor beta chain under discussion was sequenced for a study of cytomegalovirus exposure and HLA in healthy donors (dated by TCRdb to the late 2010s). About the full investigation: An earlier analysis of 587 of the donors reported approximately 260 Gb of sequence data and 90 million to 120 million unique TCR beta sequences obtained from some 200 million T cells. About 330 gigabases of sequencing data and around 80 million unique TCR sequences made up an early release that covered nearly 650 HLA-typed donors. Among the approximately 400 genotyped donors, about 85% belonged to the genetic ancestry cluster associated with self-reported Caucasian donors. The study aimed to test whether cataloging public T cell receptors could reveal signatures of past pathogen exposure. The study used immunosequencing to profile the T cell repertoires of 666 subjects and linked those repertoires to cytomegalovirus serostatus. Along with the roughly 700-subject first cohort, a separate validation cohort of around 120 different subjects was used. The study combined high-throughput TCR immunosequencing, statistical association of individual TCRs with disease status, and machine learning to predict cytomegalovirus infection status. To study patterns of TCR occurrence, a later analysis re-analyzed previously published TCR beta repertoires from 500 to 850 donors and added high-resolution HLA genotyping. In the later analysis, no new phenotypic data were used to find candidate immune exposures; instead, reliance was placed on TCR beta sequences and their occurrence across donors. An earlier analysis of 587 of the donors used high-throughput TCR beta sequencing to judge whether each TCR beta V gene segment behaved as functional or pseudogenic. Alongside the repertoire data, information on donor age, sex, ethnicity and CMV serostatus was compiled. In a later genetic analysis, genome-wide SNP genotypes for about three fifths of the roughly 670 donors were used, and that subset was treated as a discovery cohort. Every repertoire in the discovery cohort had been generated on one and the same sequencing platform. Class I and class II HLA loci were covered by the typing at four-digit resolution. The number of typed donors differed by locus: 629-630 for A, B, C, DRB1 and DQB1; approximately 530 for DQA1; approximately 610 for DPA1; and approximately 450 for DPB1. Four to six DR-DQ haplotypes were handled as single units for association and clustering because linkage in the cohort was strong. Across around 400 genotyped donors of the cohort, an average of approximately 200,000 unique TCR beta nucleotide sequences per donor were sequenced, and around 20% of those sequences were non-productive. Study-level results and caveats: In the study, around 150 TCR beta chains were listed as associated with cytomegalovirus. An association between a missense DCLRE1C variant and V-gene and J-gene trimming of TCR beta chains was found in a later genetic analysis and replicated in an independent cohort. The sequencing pipeline was judged likely to have produced a cluster of highly shared sequence variants as a technical artifact. The presence/absence analyses assumed that sequencing depth was roughly uniform across donors, and that assumption may not be true. When HLA alleles, especially DR and DQ, strongly co-occurred, attributing TCR associations to individual alleles was difficult. According to a later analysis, parvovirus B19, influenza, CMV and Epstein-Barr virus appeared linked to several top co-occurrence clusters. A later analysis found that most CMV-associated TCR beta chains appeared HLA-restricted, with HLA associations seemingly driven largely by CMV exposure. A later analysis found that HLA-associated TCR beta chains were more clonally expanded and had lower generation probabilities than equally common non-associated chains. Three of the identified cytomegalovirus-associated TCR beta chains were confirmed in vitro to be specific for cytomegalovirus antigens. A later analysis associated about 18,000 TCR beta sequences with specific HLA alleles at a false discovery rate of 0.05. The classifier was reported to diagnose cytomegalovirus status with high specificity and sensitivity in both the original and validation cohorts. Broadly in line with IMGT annotations, most TCR beta V segments showed up in productive rearrangements about 90% or about 30% of the time in an earlier analysis of under 700 of the donors. HLA typing was unavailable for some donors at each locus, so association tests used only the typed subset. Most TCR sequences were seen in very few donors, while some public TCRs were found in many individuals. According to a later genetic analysis, donors in an Asian-associated ancestry cluster had fewer N-insertions in productive TCRs than the roughly 670-donor mean. The earlier analysis of approximately 590 of the donors excluded fewer than 20 rarely observed V segments, including chromosome 9 orphons, because counts were too low. The authors suggested that the approach could potentially be generalized to other disease states and immunological phenotypes. In this cohort, only TCR beta chains were sequenced, and detectable features were limited by the absence of alpha or paired-chain data. A further reported finding was that TCR beta sequences accurately predicted the HLA-A and HLA-B alleles for most subjects in the first cohort. Immune exposure information for the cohort was limited to CMV serostatus. Some IMGT-functional V segments, including TRBV6-2 and TRBV6-3, could not be distinguished by the 87-base-pair reads and were therefore excluded. In a later analysis, TCR association rates were found to vary across HLA loci, with the most associated TCRs seen for DRB1 alleles and the fewest for HLA-C alleles. Linkage disequilibrium might explain the correlated functional status among segregating V segments, but an unknown experimental factor could not be ruled out.

V lost 5 bases and J lost 0 bases; the stretch between them is 14 bases long. The germline V gene provides CDR1 SGHVS and CDR2 FQNEAQ. The CDR3 runs 16 residues from the cysteine to the phenylalanine. The entry retains the CDR3 DNA only, 48 bases that are in frame from base 1. In total, around 600 healthy bone marrow donors made up the cohort. Cohort members were all nominally healthy when sampled, although unrecorded immune exposures were likely present. The donor tested CMV seronegative, placing the donor among the 300 to 450 seronegative members of the cohort. A peripheral blood sample was provided by each donor, and peripheral blood mononuclear cells were used for TCR beta sequencing. The Qiagen DNeasy Blood Extraction Kit was used to extract genomic DNA from the blood cell samples. The library was built by means of the immunoSEQ multiplex PCR assay. The multiplex PCR relied on a mix of 60 forward primers for TCR Vbeta segments and 13 reverse primers for TCR Jbeta segments. The CDR3 region of rearranged TCR beta genes was amplified from genomic DNA with a multiplex PCR assay. The Illumina HiSeq System was used to sequence the amplified TCR beta libraries as 87-base-pair reads. For the original study's pipeline: Across the 700 or so repertoires, a later analysis counted about 81 million unique TCR beta chains, roughly 11 million of which were shared by at least two donors. Raw reads were error-corrected and collapsed into unique sequences by a nearest-neighbor algorithm in which closely related sequences were merged to remove PCR and sequencing errors. V, D and J gene segments were assigned by aligning CDR3 sequences to IMGT reference sequences. For a sequence to be retained, a match of at least six nucleotides to both a V gene segment and a J gene segment was required. Rearrangements were called productive when the CDR3 lacked stop codons and stayed in frame with V and J; all others were non-productive. CDR3 was defined according to IMGT convention as the region running from the second conserved V-encoded cysteine to the conserved J-encoded phenylalanine. In an earlier analysis of around 600 of the donors, sequences lacking an unambiguous match to a single V gene segment were excluded. An earlier analysis of several hundred of the donors called V segments functional above 56.7% productive rearrangements and segregating when the between-donor standard deviation exceeded 5%. A statistical classification framework was developed to diagnose cytomegalovirus status using the catalog of TCR beta chain sequences. V and J gene assignment, in a later analysis, came from comparing TCR nucleotide sequences with IMGT/GENE-DB human TR gene sequences. Using the TCRdist pipeline, a later analysis assigned CDR3 sequences along with most-parsimonious VDJ recombination scenarios. In a later analysis, every TCR beta chain was defined by the combination of its CDR3 amino acid sequence and its V-gene family, and reads without a unique V-gene family were dropped. A later analysis removed 592 highly shared, low-generation-probability nucleotide sequences to deal with suspected cross-contamination and a sequencing artifact. In a later analysis, a clonal expansion index was calculated for each public chain from normalized within-repertoire ranks of inferred template counts. A later analysis computed generation probabilities with a VDJ recombination model fitted to out-of-frame rearrangements, and checked the results against IGoR. In a later analysis, TCR-TCR, TCR-HLA and TCR-CMV co-occurrence was scored with hypergeometric tests, and a repertoire-size bias correction was applied to TCR pairs. A later analysis estimated false discovery rates by permuting HLA or CMV assignments 20 times. In a later analysis, co-occurring TCRs were grouped using DBSCAN, with TCRdist sequence similarity added in when clustering inside HLA-allele-positive subsets. For co-occurrence clustering, repertoires with fewer than 30,000 or more than 120,000 public chains were excluded, along with five or six repertoires with anomalous nucleotide sharing. The source is immuneACCESS, and TCRdb retained only in-frame sequences with V and J called. Part of the clones is not carried over; for the studies checked, unresolved V genes explain less than half of this, and the remainder is unexplained. Clonal size and the V and J genes are those of that table, whereas D and trimming came from the DNA. In this sample's table one finds approximately 120,000 clones. The biggest ten clones account for less than 3% of the sample.

Comments on this clone: It lacks a known antigen.

Recombination connected TRBV7-8 to TRBJ1-3; perhaps TRBD1 is the D gene, with 5 bases matching. The TCR comes from a man aged 30-40 years in good health and CMV-seronegative. Sequencing was carried out using PBMCs. The sequence in DNA is TGTGCCAGCAGCACCGGACGGACAACCTCTGGAAACACCATATATTTT. Its product reads: CASSTGRTTSGNTIYF.